The 25 T cell receptor beta chains in this list originate from one sample, sequenced in a study of T cell repertoires in cytomegalovirus infection (dated by TCRdb to the late 2010s). Sequencing used an Illumina HiSeq 1500. TCRdb passed the public sequencing reads through fastp at Q25 and MiXCR, retaining productive beta sequences. Identical CDR3 protein sequences are pooled into one entry, listed with their most common genes and DNA. Present in this sample are about 360,000 distinct CDR3 sequences, 15% to 20% of which were seen just once. Of the sample, about 10% is held by the ten largest clones. The sample taken for sequencing was PBMCs. The receptors were sampled from a human donor in good health (CMV status not recorded). Some clones in this sample may be carry-over from other donors' samples.

With regard to this clonotype: One junction end disagrees with the germline gene, perhaps due to a read error. The J gene is TRBJ2-7, the V gene TRBV7-2; D assignment may be TRBD1 or TRBD2 (5 bases each). This CDR3 contains 16 residues. The germline V gene encodes CDR1 SGHTA and CDR2 FQGNSA. The CDR3 reads CASTPVMGVLSHEQYF. The CDR3 coding sequence is TGTGCCAGCACCCCTGTAATGGGGGTTCTCTCCCACGAGCAGTACTTC.

This clonotype has ten or more counts. The chain uses TRBV7-2 and TRBJ2-7; a weak D match, TRBD1 (5 bases). CDR3 length equals 13 residues. V was trimmed by 3 bases and J by 11 bases, leaving 17 bases between them. Germline V CDR1 and CDR2: SGHTA, FQGNSA. CDR3 amino acids: CASSFEAGEGEYF. The DNA of the CDR3 is TGTGCCAGCAGCTTTGAGGCCGGAGAAGGGGAGTACTTC.

This chain links TRBV15 with TRBJ2-7, with 7 bases matching TRBD1. Germline CDR1 and CDR2: LNHNV and YYDKDF (reference sequence). CDR3 length: 14 amino acids. The V gene end was trimmed by 4 bases and the J gene end by 0 bases; junction bases not matched to a gene: 3. CDR3: CATSKTGSSYEQYF. DNA of the CDR3: TGTGCCACCAGCAAGACAGGGAGCTCCTACGAGCAGTACTTC.

CDR3: CSTAGIGSYNEQFF. In nucleotides, the CDR3 is TGCAGCACGGCAGGGATAGGGTCCTACAATGAGCAGTTCTTC. This chain links TRBV29-1 with TRBJ2-1; weak D call: TRBD1 (5 bases). Looked up from germline, CDR1 is SQVTM and CDR2 is ANQGSEA. The V end lost 8 bases, the J end lost 1 base, and 15 bases lay between the germline ends. This CDR3 is built from 14 residues.

Ten or more counts support this clonotype. The genes are TRBV7-2 and TRBJ2-7; D unresolved. This CDR3 contains 12 residues. Between the trimmed V and J ends, which lost 1 base and 3 bases, there was a span of 4 bases. The V gene's germline CDR1 is SGHTA and CDR2 FQGNSA. The CDR3 region is CASSLEVYEQYF. CDR3 nucleotides: TGTGCCAGCAGCTTAGAGGTCTACGAGCAGTACTTC.

This clonotype was seen more than once but under ten times. This chain joins TRBV6-5 and TRBJ2-3; 9 positions agree with TRBD2. The CDR3 runs to 16 residues. Germline trimming cut 11 bases from V and 5 bases from J; bases unmatched to any gene: 17. Germline loops: CDR1 MNHEY, CDR2 SVGAGI. CDR3 nucleotides: TGTGCCCCACCTGGAGCGGGAGGCAACAGGCGAGATACGCAGTATTTT. Translation gives CAPPGAGGNRRDTQYF.

CDR3 sequence (DNA): TGTGCCAGCAGCTTATTTCAGGGCGGGGGCTATGGCTACACCTTC. This codes for CASSLFQGGGYGYTF. This chain connects TRBV7-2 to TRBJ1-2; weak D call: TRBD1 (5 bases). With 2 bases removed from V and 4 bases from J, the gap between germline ends came to 14 bases. This CDR3 has 15 amino acids. Germline V gives CDR1 SGHTA, CDR2 FQGNSA. Full variable domain (missing parts from reference TRBV7-2 and TRBJ1-2): GAGVSQSPSNKVTEKGKDVELRCDPISGHTALYWYRQSLGQGLEFLIYFQGNSAPDKSGLPSDRFSAERTGGSVSTLTIQRTQQEDSAVYLCASSLFQGGGYGYTFGSGTRLTVV.

This clonotype was seen at least ten times. The rearrangement links TRBV7-2 to TRBJ2-1, with no clear D. Germline V lookup: CDR1 SGHTA, CDR2 FQGNSA. This CDR3 comprises 14 residues. The V end lost 2 bases, the J end lost 6 bases, and 11 bases lay between the germline ends. The CDR3 DNA is TGTGCCAGCAGCTTAATCCCCAGTCCCAATGAGCAGTTCTTC. Translating it yields CASSLIPSPNEQFF.

The chain combines TRBV20-1 with TRBJ2-1; TRBD1 might be the D (5 bases). V lost 5 bases and J 7 bases, leaving 9 bases between the germline ends. The CDR3 is 11 amino acids. Germline V CDR1 and CDR2: DFQATT, SNEGSKA (reference sequence). CDR3 sequence: CSAANRNEQFF. The CDR3, as DNA: TGCAGTGCTGCCAACAGGAATGAGCAGTTCTTC.

At least ten counts were recorded for this clonotype. This sequence joins TRBV7-2 and TRBJ2-1; D is possibly TRBD2 (5 bases). The CDR3 length is 16 residues. Germline assignment: CDR1 SGHTA and CDR2 FQGNSA. V lost 1 base and J lost 6, with 16 bases in between. CDR3 bases: TGTGCCAGCAGCTTAGTACTAGTCCACTCGCCCAATGAGCAGTTCTTC. It specifies CASSLVLVHSPNEQFF.

This clonotype was seen a few times. The CDR3 sequence is CASSPSLAHRVKNTEAFF. Written as DNA, the CDR3 is TGTGCCAGCTCACCGTCACTTGCCCACAGGGTGAAGAACACTGAAGCTTTCTTT. The chain uses TRBV18 and TRBJ1-1; the D gene is possibly TRBD1 (6 bases). Germline V gene sequence: CDR1 KGHSH, CDR2 LQKENI. This CDR3 region has 18 residues. V was pared by 3 bases and J by 1 base, with 21 bases between.

This rearrangement joins TRBV7-9 to TRBJ1-2; D perhaps matches TRBD1 (6 bases). Germline values: CDR1 SEHNR, CDR2 FQNEAQ (reference sequence). The CDR3 covers 15 residues. V gave up 1 base and J gave up 6 bases, with 15 bases separating them. The CDR3 loop reads CASSLDRGLSDGYTF. As DNA, the CDR3 is TGTGCCAGCAGCTTAGACCGGGGGCTAAGTGATGGCTACACCTTC. Based on the CDR3 plus reference TRBV7-9 and TRBJ1-2, the full variable domain is DTGVSQNPRHKITKRGQNVTFRCDPISEHNRLYWYRQTLGQGPEFLTYFQNEAQLEKSRLLSDRFSAERPKGSFSTLEIQRTEQGDSAMYLCASSLDRGLSDGYTFGSGTRLTVV.

Many counts were recorded for this clonotype. The V gene is TRBV7-2, the J gene TRBJ2-7, with D uncertain. Germline V gene sequence: CDR1 SGHTA, CDR2 FQGNSA. V was cut by 3 bases and J by 1 base, with 16 bases left in between. The CDR3 sequence is 16 residues long. The DNA of the CDR3 is TGTGCCAGCAGCTTCACCTCGGGCCCCGAATCCTACGAGCAGTACTTC. Amino acid sequence: CASSFTSGPESYEQYF.

The genes are TRBV28 and TRBJ2-3; no clear D. V lost 3 bases, J lost 0 bases, and 7 bases lay in between. The CDR3 loop spans 14 amino acids. The germline V gene has CDR1 MDHEN and CDR2 SYDVKM. The CDR3 protein is CASSFRKSTDTQYF. CDR3 sequence (DNA): TGTGCCAGCAGTTTCCGGAAGAGCACAGATACGCAGTATTTT. The whole variable domain, filled in from reference TRBV28 and TRBJ2-3, reads DVKVTQSSRYLVKRTGEKVFLECVQDMDHENMFWYRQDPGLGLRLIYFSYDVKMKEKGDIPEGYSVSREKKERFSLILESASTNQTSMYLCASSFRKSTDTQYFGPGTRLTVL.

This chain links TRBV5-1 with TRBJ1-1, with 7 positions matching TRBD1. V lost 4 bases to trimming and J lost 4 bases; unmatched junction nucleotides: 10. Germline loops: CDR1 SGHRS, CDR2 YFSETQ. This CDR3 spans 15 amino acids. CDR3 in amino acids: CASSDGDSWRTEAFF. The CDR3 nucleotides read TGCGCCAGCAGCGACGGGGACAGCTGGCGCACTGAAGCTTTCTTT.

The J gene is TRBJ2-1, the V gene TRBV5-6; weak D call: TRBD1 (6 bases). Trimming pared 2 bases from V and 1 base from J, leaving 22 bases between. The germline gives CDR1 SGHDT, CDR2 YYEEEE. CDR3 length: 19 residues. The CDR3, as DNA: TGTGCCAGCAGCTTCCCAAAGACAGGCGGCCACGGATCCTACAATGAGCAGTTCTTC. Its protein is CASSFPKTGGHGSYNEQFF.

This clonotype was recorded many times. The genes are TRBV7-8 and TRBJ1-5, with 9 nucleotides matching TRBD1. Germline values: CDR1 SGHVS, CDR2 FQNEAQ. J gave up 10 bases and V 8 bases, and 6 bases lay outside the gene matches. This CDR3 has 12 residues. CDR3 DNA: TGTGCCAGCGGACAGGGGCCTCAACCCCAGCATTTT. Protein product: CASGQGPQPQHF.

This chain uses TRBV6-8 with TRBJ2-1; TRBD2 is a possible D gene (7 bases). Deletions cut 6 bases from V and 0 bases from J, with 15 bases between. In germline, CDR1 is MNHGY, CDR2 SAAAGT. The CDR3 totals 16 residues. The CDR3 bases are TGTGCCAGCAGGGATGGGGGGGGCAGCTCCTACAATGAGCAGTTCTTC. Protein product: CASRDGGGSSYNEQFF.

This clonotype was detected ten times or more. This chain uses TRBV11-2 with TRBJ2-3, with TRBD2 as a possible D gene (6 bases). Germline values: CDR1 SGHAT, CDR2 FQNNGV. The germline V and J ends were trimmed by 5 bases and 3 bases, with 21 bases remaining between them. There are 17 residues in the CDR3. The CDR3 nucleotides are TGTGCCAGCAGCACACTAAGGGACTTTGGAAATACAGATACGCAGTATTTT. Residues: CASSTLRDFGNTDTQYF.

The chain employs TRBV7-4 and TRBJ1-2; TRBD1 aligns across 8 bases. V dropped 5 bases and J dropped 7; count of bases not matched to a gene: 12. The length of the CDR3 is 15 residues. Germline V gives CDR1 SGHVT, CDR2 SQSDAQ. CDR3 sequence reads: CASSRNQGAVRGYTF. In DNA, the CDR3 is TGTGCCAGCAGCAGAAACCAGGGGGCCGTCCGTGGCTACACCTTC.

This clonotype was counted ten times or more. The chain links TRBV7-2 to TRBJ2-3; 12 positions agree with TRBD2. Losses at the gene ends were 5 bases for V and 4 bases for J; bases not matched to a gene: 4. Germline V gives CDR1 SGHTA, CDR2 FQGNSA. The CDR3 totals 15 residues. The CDR3 is CASSQLAGGADTQYF. CDR3 DNA sequence: TGTGCCAGCAGCCAACTAGCGGGAGGTGCAGATACGCAGTATTTT. The full variable domain, with the rest looked up from reference TRBV7-2 and TRBJ2-3, is GAGVSQSPSNKVTEKGKDVELRCDPISGHTALYWYRQSLGQGLEFLIYFQGNSAPDKSGLPSDRFSAERTGGSVSTLTIQRTQQEDSAVYLCASSQLAGGADTQYFGPGTRLTVL.

A few counts support this clonotype. J is TRBJ2-1 and V is TRBV5-5, with 8 bases lining up with TRBD2. Germline CDR1 and CDR2: SGHKS and YYEKEE (reference sequence). The V gene end was trimmed by 5 bases and the J gene end by 4 bases; junction bases not matched to a gene: 8. The CDR3 loop spans 15 amino acids. CDR3 nucleotide sequence: TGTGCCAGCAGGCTTGGTAGCGGGGTGTACAATGAGCAGTTCTTC. This sequence encodes CASRLGSGVYNEQFF.

The genes are TRBV2 and TRBJ2-1; 11 bases match TRBD2. Germline CDR1 is SNHLY and CDR2 is FYNNEI. The CDR3 totals 15 residues. With V trimmed by 6 bases and J by 6 bases, 7 bases remained unmatched. CDR3 loop: CASSYSGRALNEQFF. The DNA of the CDR3 is TGTGCCAGCAGCTATAGCGGGAGGGCCCTCAATGAGCAGTTCTTC.

This clonotype was detected only a few times. The rearrangement uses TRBV5-1 and TRBJ1-1; D perhaps matches TRBD1 (5 bases). V lost 0 bases and J lost 1, with 10 bases in between. Germline lookup yields CDR1 SGHRS and CDR2 YFSETQ. The CDR3 extends over 15 amino acids. The CDR3 coding sequence is TGCGCCAGCAGCTTGGTATCGGGGACGAACACTGAAGCTTTCTTT. As protein: CASSLVSGTNTEAFF.

The chain is built from TRBV7-2 and TRBJ1-2; D not resolved. From germline, CDR1 is SGHTA and CDR2 FQGNSA. V was shortened by 4 bases and J by 3 bases, with 12 bases between the two germline ends. The CDR3 has 14 residues. The CDR3 loop is CASSSRGEDYGYTF. In nucleotides, the CDR3 is TGTGCCAGCAGCTCCCGGGGAGAAGACTATGGCTACACCTTC. The full variable domain, its missing parts supplied by reference TRBV7-2 and TRBJ1-2, is GAGVSQSPSNKVTEKGKDVELRCDPISGHTALYWYRQSLGQGLEFLIYFQGNSAPDKSGLPSDRFSAERTGGSVSTLTIQRTQQEDSAVYLCASSSRGEDYGYTFGSGTRLTVV.